This T cell receptor beta chain came from a study of PD-1 blockade in classical Hodgkin lymphoma. The study, taken as a whole, reports: Whatever underlies the repertoire differences (possibly disease activity or prior therapy) remains undefined.

Time point specified: newly diagnosed, previously untreated cHL patient sample. Applied to thawed PBMCs, magnetic negative selection was the method used to isolate CD8+ T cells. For this clone: Its antigen is unknown.

Produced via immunoSEQ multiplex PCR; TCRdb's table is partial and in-frame only. The sample carries over 4,000 clones, around 89% recorded once. In germline, CDR1 is SGHAT, CDR2 FQNNGV. The V end lost 2 bases, the J end lost 1 base, and 6 bases lay between the germline ends. This CDR3 has 13 residues. The chain combines TRBV11-2 with TRBJ2-7; D uncertain. Sequencing used CD8+ T cells from blood. This clonotype was sampled from a human donor with classical Hodgkin lymphoma. The CDR3 DNA follows: TGTGCCAGCAGCTTATTGCGTTCCTACGAGCAGTACTTC. It specifies CASSLLRSYEQYF.